Given below is one TCR beta chain in context. The clone's antigen remains unknown. Within one base of it there is no much larger clone, and no base qualities were kept. There are 15 amino acids in the CDR3, from cysteine to phenylalanine inclusive. The only DNA kept is the CDR3, 45 bases in frame from the first base. For CDR1 and CDR2, the germline V gene lists ENHRY and SYGVKD. The junction carries 14 bases between V and J, which are trimmed by 0 bases and 11 bases respectively. These data originate in a study of control samples from healthy donors and cancer patients (dated by TCRdb to the early 2020s). Receptor libraries were prepared by the immunoSEQ multiplex PCR assay. TCRdb's version of the immuneACCESS table is confined to in-frame rearrangements and falls short of the full clone set. An unresolved V gene accounts for under half of the shortfall where checked; the remainder is of unknown origin. For this sample there are under 200,000 clones; over 85% appear just once. Clones ranked in the top ten supply about 4% of the sample.

Sequencing input: blood. The source is a woman aged 55-70 years in good health. In this chain, TRBV10-3 is recombined with TRBJ1-6; confidence is insufficient to name the D gene. The DNA sequence follows: TGTGCCATCAGTGAGTCGGCCGGAATTTATGCACCCCTCCACTTT. It translates to CAISESAGIYAPLHF.